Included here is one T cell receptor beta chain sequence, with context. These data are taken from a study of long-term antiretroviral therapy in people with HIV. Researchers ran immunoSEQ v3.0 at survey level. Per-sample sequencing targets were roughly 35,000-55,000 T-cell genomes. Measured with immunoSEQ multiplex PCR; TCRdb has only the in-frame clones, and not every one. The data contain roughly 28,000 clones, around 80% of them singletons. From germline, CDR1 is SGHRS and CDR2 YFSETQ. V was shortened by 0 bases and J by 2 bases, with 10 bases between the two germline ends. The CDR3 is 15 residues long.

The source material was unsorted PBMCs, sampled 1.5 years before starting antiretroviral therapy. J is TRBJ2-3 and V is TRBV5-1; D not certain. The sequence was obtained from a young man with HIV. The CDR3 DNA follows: TGCGCCAGCAGCTTGGGCCAGGCATACACAGATACGCAGTATTTT. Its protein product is CASSLGQAYTDTQYF.